Listed here are 15 T cell receptor beta chains from one sample, sequenced in a study of cytomegalovirus exposure and HLA in healthy donors. Primers included in the PCR were 60 Vbeta and 13 Jbeta primers. Sequenced by immunoSEQ multiplex PCR; TCRdb stores in-frame clones only, minus some. Among 110,000 to 150,000 clones listed, 65% to 85% were seen once. Material for sequencing was PBMCs. These receptors were obtained from a male donor in good health and CMV-seronegative.

Turning to this clone: Other DNA sequences of this sample code for an identical CDR3. The J gene is TRBJ2-7, the V gene TRBV25-1, with 8 bases identical to TRBD1. J gave up 3 bases and V 7 bases, and 2 bases lay outside the gene matches. The CDR3 has 12 residues. The germline CDR1 and CDR2 sequences are MGHDK and SYGVNS. As DNA, the CDR3 is TGTGCCAGCACCGGACAGGGCTACGAGCAGTACTTC. It specifies CASTGQGYEQYF.

V is TRBV30 and J is TRBJ2-7, with 8 bases identical to TRBD1. Germline V lookup: CDR1 GTSNPN, CDR2 SVGIG (reference sequence). Losses at the gene ends were 3 bases for V and 7 bases for J; bases not matched to a gene: 11. The CDR3 runs 14 residues. The CDR3 nucleotides are TGTGCCTGGAGGGGACCGGGACAGGCAGGTGAGCAGTACTTC. The encoded protein is CAWRGPGQAGEQYF.

The J gene is TRBJ2-5, the V gene TRBV19, with 9 nucleotides matching TRBD2. There are 14 residues in the CDR3. CDR1 is LNHDA, CDR2 SQIVND, per germline (reference sequence). Trimming removed 3 bases from V and 5 bases from J; junction bases left unmatched: 4. CDR3 bases: TGTGCCAGTAGTATTGCGGGAGGGCTGGAGACCCAGTACTTC. This sequence encodes CASSIAGGLETQYF.

The chain employs TRBV7-2 and TRBJ2-7, with a possible D match to TRBD2 (5 bases). V gave up 3 bases and J gave up 2 bases, with 11 bases separating them. CDR1 is SGHTA, CDR2 FQGNSA, per germline. CDR3 size: 14 residues. The CDR3, as DNA: TGTGCCAGCAGCTTGGGAAGCGGCCCCTACGAGCAGTACTTC. Amino acid sequence: CASSLGSGPYEQYF. Filled out from reference TRBV7-2 and TRBJ2-7, the complete variable domain reads GAGVSQSPSNKVTEKGKDVELRCDPISGHTALYWYRQSLGQGLEFLIYFQGNSAPDKSGLPSDRFSAERTGGSVSTLTIQRTQQEDSAVYLCASSLGSGPYEQYFGPGTRLTVT.

The V and J genes are TRBV27 and TRBJ2-1; possibly TRBD2 for D (6 bases). CDR3 length equals 11 residues. V lost 8 bases and J 6 bases, leaving 8 bases between the germline ends. CDR1 and CDR2 from the germline V gene are MNHEY and SMNVEV (reference sequence). The CDR3 here is CASGGFNEQFF. The DNA for the CDR3 is TGTGCCAGCGGGGGGTTCAATGAGCAGTTCTTC.

The chain is built from TRBV7-9 and TRBJ2-5; possibly TRBD2 for D (5 bases). CDR1 and CDR2 (germline): SEHNR, FQNEAQ (reference sequence). The CDR3 has 16 amino acids. Trimming shortened V by 7 bases and J by 2 bases, and 20 bases separated the two germline ends. The CDR3 nucleotides are TGTGCCAGCACCTCAGTCGAGGGAGTGGGTCAAGAGACCCAGTACTTC. Translating it yields CASTSVEGVGQETQYF. The variable domain in full, with the rest retrieved from reference TRBV7-9 and TRBJ2-5, is DTGVSQNPRHKITKRGQNVTFRCDPISEHNRLYWYRQTLGQGPEFLTYFQNEAQLEKSRLLSDRFSAERPKGSFSTLEIQRTEQGDSAMYLCASTSVEGVGQETQYFGPGTRLLVL.

V is TRBV19 and J is TRBJ2-6, with unresolved D. V was cut by 5 bases and J by 0 bases, with 11 bases left in between. This CDR3 comprises 16 residues. Germline-derived CDR1 and CDR2 are LNHDA and SQIVND (reference sequence). The CDR3 protein is CASSEDAFSGANVLTF. The CDR3 bases are TGTGCCAGTAGTGAGGATGCCTTCTCTGGGGCCAACGTCCTGACTTTC.

There are a few counts of this clone. The chain uses TRBV23-1 and TRBJ2-7; a possible D gene is TRBD2 (6 bases). Being an ORF, TRBV23-1 has a function that is uncertain. The CDR3 sequence is 14 residues long. The CDR3 spells CAPSGGRSSYEQYF. The CDR3 nucleotides read TGCGCTCCGTCTGGGGGGAGAAGCTCCTACGAGCAGTACTTC.

The rearrangement joins TRBV28 to TRBJ2-2; 8 nucleotides line up with TRBD2. In germline, CDR1 is MDHEN, CDR2 SYDVKM. Trimming cost V 6 bases and J 5 bases; bases outside gene matches: 8. This CDR3 has 15 amino acids. CDR3: CASSHSGVKTGELFF. For the CDR3, the DNA is TGTGCCAGCAGCCATAGCGGGGTAAAGACCGGGGAGCTGTTTTTT.

This chain connects TRBV29-1 to TRBJ2-5; D is uncertain. The germline CDR1 and CDR2 sequences are SQVTM and ANQGSEA. With 6 bases removed from V and 11 bases from J, the gap between germline ends came to 13 bases. The CDR3 has 10 amino acids. CDR3 sequence (DNA): TGCAGCGTGGAGAAGGAAGAGCAGTACTTC. Its translation: CSVEKEEQYF.

Only one count was recorded for this clone. The V and J genes are TRBV7-9 and TRBJ2-7; 9 nucleotides align to TRBD1. The CDR3 totals 14 residues. With 1 base clipped from V and 3 bases from J, the junction kept 1 base outside the gene matches. Germline CDR1 and CDR2: SEHNR and FQNEAQ (reference sequence). In DNA, the CDR3 is TGTGCCAGCAGCTTAGGGGACAGGGACTACGAGCAGTACTTC. It yields the protein CASSLGDRDYEQYF. The whole variable domain, filled in from reference TRBV7-9 and TRBJ2-7, reads DTGVSQNPRHKITKRGQNVTFRCDPISEHNRLYWYRQTLGQGPEFLTYFQNEAQLEKSRLLSDRFSAERPKGSFSTLEIQRTEQGDSAMYLCASSLGDRDYEQYFGPGTRLTVT.

V usage is TRBV5-4 and J usage is TRBJ1-4; no clear D. CDR1 is SGHNT, CDR2 YYREEE, per germline (reference sequence). With 1 base removed from V and 4 bases from J, the gap between germline ends came to 23 bases. The CDR3 runs to 19 residues. The DNA for the CDR3 is TGTGCCAGCAGCTTGCAGTACGGGAGCCCCGGAGACATTAATGAAAAACTGTTTTTT. As protein: CASSLQYGSPGDINEKLFF.

The chain uses TRBV7-3 and TRBJ2-3, with no clear D. With 4 bases removed from V and 6 bases from J, the gap between germline ends came to 14 bases. The CDR3 runs to 14 residues. The germline CDR1 and CDR2 sequences are SGHTA and FQGTGA. CDR3 in DNA: TGTGCCAGCAGCTCCCCGCTTTCCGAGGATACGCAGTATTTT. The encoded protein is CASSSPLSEDTQYF. Variable domain in full (rest from reference TRBV7-3 and TRBJ2-3): GAGVSQTPSNKVTEKGKYVELRCDPISGHTALYWYRQSLGQGPEFLIYFQGTGAADDSGLPNDRFFAVRPEGSVSTLKIQRTERGDSAVYLCASSSPLSEDTQYFGPGTRLTVL.

The rearrangement joins TRBV27 to TRBJ2-7; the match to TRBD1 covers 9 bases. CDR1 and CDR2 (germline): MNHEY, SMNVEV (reference sequence). The CDR3 has 15 residues. V gave up 5 bases and J gave up 3 bases; unmatched junction bases: 8. CDR3 bases: TGTGCCAGCAGTCTGGGGACAGGGTCTTTCTACGAGCAGTACTTC. This sequence encodes CASSLGTGSFYEQYF.

The chain has TRBV9 and TRBJ2-5; D call uncertain. Trimming removed 0 bases from V and 2 bases from J, with 14 bases in between. The germline CDR1 and CDR2 sequences are SGDLS and YYNGEE. The CDR3 has 16 amino acids. CDR3 sequence (DNA): TGTGCCAGCAGCGTAGCATCTGGCTTAAGACAAGAGACCCAGTACTTC. Encoded protein: CASSVASGLRQETQYF.